These 9 T cell receptor beta chains originate from one sample sequenced in a study of cytomegalovirus exposure and HLA in healthy donors. PCR amplification relied on 60 Vbeta primers (plus 13 Jbeta primers). Assay used: immunoSEQ multiplex PCR; TCRdb lists only in-frame clones, some missing. This table holds 130,000 or so clones, about 70% found once. The sequencing input was PBMCs. These receptors were taken from a woman aged 40 to 55 in good health and CMV-seronegative.

This chain links TRBV15 with TRBJ1-6, with TRBD1 identical over 7 bases. The J segment lost 4 bases and the V segment lost 1 base, leaving 10 bases of the junction unmatched. The CDR3 runs 18 residues. Per germline, CDR1 LNHNV and CDR2 YYDKDF (reference sequence). This chain's CDR3 is CATSRVTDGTAYNSPLHF. The CDR3 DNA reads TGTGCCACCAGCAGAGTAACTGATGGGACAGCGTATAATTCACCCCTCCACTTT.

This chain connects TRBV7-8 to TRBJ1-3, with D perhaps TRBD1 (6 bases). The V end lost 1 base, the J end lost 2 bases, and 6 bases lay between the germline ends. The CDR3 is 14 residues long. Germline V gene sequence: CDR1 SGHVS, CDR2 FQNEAQ. CDR3 region: CASSLGTAGNTIYF. CDR3 nucleotides: TGTGCCAGCAGCTTAGGGACAGCTGGAAACACCATATATTTT.

This chain connects TRBV19 to TRBJ1-1, with D perhaps matching TRBD1 (6 bases). Trimming took 4 bases from V and 1 from J, leaving 16 bases between them. Per the germline V gene, CDR1 is LNHDA and CDR2 is SQIVND (reference sequence). This CDR3 contains 16 residues. The CDR3 region is CASSRTQGLRNTEAFF. CDR3 in DNA: TGTGCCAGTAGTAGGACGCAGGGGCTACGGAACACTGAAGCTTTCTTT.

The V gene is TRBV7-6, the J gene TRBJ2-1; 7 nucleotides agree with TRBD2. There are 17 residues in the CDR3. Germline V gene lookup returns CDR1 SGHVS and CDR2 FNYEAQ. V shed 5 bases, J shed 5 bases, and the junction held 15 bases outside the gene matches. The chain's CDR3 is CASSPPKWAGVNNEQFF. In DNA, the CDR3 is TGTGCCAGCAGCCCCCCCAAATGGGCGGGGGTGAACAATGAGCAGTTCTTC.

This clone appeared a few times. The chain joins TRBV6-5 to TRBJ1-2, with D tentatively TRBD1 (5 bases). The V gene's germline CDR1 is MNHEY and CDR2 SVGAGI. The CDR3 totals 12 residues. Trimming took off 8 bases at V and 12 bases at J, with 19 bases between the two ends. The CDR3 coding sequence is TGTGCCAGCCTGACCCAAACGGGGGTCCACACCTTC. As protein: CASLTQTGVHTF.

J is TRBJ1-5 and V is TRBV6-1; D remains unclear. The CDR3 contains 14 residues. The germline V and J ends were trimmed by 4 bases and 4 bases, with 11 bases remaining between them. CDR1 is MNHNS, CDR2 SASEGT, per germline. CDR3 region: CASSVAQLNQPQHF. The CDR3 region has the DNA TGTGCCAGCAGTGTCGCACAGCTTAATCAGCCCCAGCATTTT.

This rearrangement joins TRBV6-1 to TRBJ2-7, with 12 bases aligning to TRBD2. The CDR3 is 15 amino acids. Germline lookup yields CDR1 MNHNS and CDR2 SASEGT. The trim removed 6 bases at V and 4 bases at J, leaving 7 bases unmatched. For the CDR3, the DNA is TGTGCCAGCAGGGCAACCGGGACTAGCGGGTACGAGCAGTACTTC. Translating gives CASRATGTSGYEQYF.

The gene calls are TRBV9 and TRBJ1-1; tentatively, D is TRBD1 (5 bases). The V gene lost 2 bases and the J gene lost 2 bases, with 13 bases spanning the gap. Germline V lookup: CDR1 SGDLS, CDR2 YYNGEE. The CDR3 length is 15 residues. The CDR3 DNA sequence: TGTGCCAGCAGCGTCTTGGGGCAGTTTAACACTGAAGCTTTCTTT. Translation: CASSVLGQFNTEAFF.

This clone appeared a few times. The chain is built from TRBV9 and TRBJ1-2, with 7 nucleotides matching TRBD1. V was pared by 4 bases and J by 7 bases, with 7 bases of the junction left unmatched. The V gene's germline CDR1 is SGDLS and CDR2 YYNGEE. The CDR3 loop spans 13 amino acids. In DNA, the CDR3 is TGTGCCAGCAGCACAAGACAGGGTACTGGCTACACCTTC. Its translation is CASSTRQGTGYTF.